Listed below are T cell receptor beta chains from one sample, sequenced in a study of T cells in Graves' hyperthyroidism and ophthalmopathy. TCRdb reprocessed the multiplex PCR reads with MiXCR, giving one entry per CDR3 protein. The data show more than 350,000 distinct CDR3 sequences, with more than 12% seen just once and roughly 21% held by the top ten. The specimen sequenced was blood. These receptors were taken from a woman aged 25 to 39 with Graves' ophthalmopathy. Both conserved end residues are part of each CDR3.

v_gene	j_gene	CDR3aa
TRBV7-2	TRBJ2-5	CASSEAGPKTQYF
TRBV3-1	TRBJ2-7	CASSPPNDYEQYF
TRBV7-9	TRBJ2-5	CASGGLVGETQYF
TRBV18	TRBJ1-4	CASSPQQGAREKLFF
TRBV11-2	TRBJ2-4	CASSLDRGIIAKNIQYF
TRBV6-2/TRBV6-3	TRBJ2-5	CGSSVLETQYF
TRBV3-1	TRBJ1-6	CASSQDWLTNSPLHF
TRBV27	TRBJ1-1	CASSWTGGNTEAFF
TRBV6-2/TRBV6-3	TRBJ2-7	CATATSGGPVSYEQYF
TRBV11-2	TRBJ1-3	CASSLNADPGNTIYF
TRBV5-1	TRBJ2-2	CASSLSATGELFF
TRBV5-6	TRBJ2-2	CASSSGSAGELFF
TRBV25-1	TRBJ2-7	CASADFYEQYF
TRBV5-1	TRBJ1-2	CASSLQAGLEGHGYTF
TRBV24-1	TRBJ2-5	CAISISGIETQYF
TRBV10-3	TRBJ1-1	CAISESTRKSLMNTEAFF
TRBV12-3/TRBV12-4	TRBJ1-3	CASSFEGSSGNTIYF
TRBV12-3/TRBV12-4	TRBJ2-3	CASSEIPTSGGGGGGDTQYF
TRBV28	TRBJ1-4	CASSLWTGAGGREKLFF
TRBV15	TRBJ2-7	CATSTLAEQYF
TRBV2	TRBJ2-1	CASSEALQGNEQFF
TRBV10-3	TRBJ2-7	CAIRPGTNSYEQYF
TRBV7-9	TRBJ1-1	CASSLRTGVNTEAFF
TRBV2	TRBJ2-1	CASSGLAGGPSYNEQFF
TRBV11-2	TRBJ2-5	CASSLGRRTLYF
TRBV7-9	TRBJ1-1	CASSLDAGMGTEAFF
TRBV11-1	TRBJ2-1	CASSLGTLAGGRSANEQFF
TRBV30	TRBJ1-5	CAWSRQRRQPQHF
TRBV6-1	TRBJ1-2	CASSSPTGGGEGYTF
TRBV12-3/TRBV12-4	TRBJ1-4	CASSFQGVEEKLFF
TRBV3-1	TRBJ1-2	CASSHPIRQGPGYGYTF
TRBV20-1	TRBJ1-5	CSAEGQTSNQPQHF
TRBV30	TRBJ2-7	CAWRGPGPGFHEQYF
TRBV5-1	TRBJ2-3	CASSFTIGEGTDTQYF
TRBV27	TRBJ2-4	CASSFSGAKNIQYF
TRBV11-2	TRBJ2-2	CASSPGGSGELFF
TRBV12-3/TRBV12-4	TRBJ1-1	CASTPSGVRTEAFF
TRBV9	TRBJ2-2	CASSVAGGGITGELFF
TRBV20-1	TRBJ1-4	CSASAGDEKLFF
TRBV7-9	TRBJ2-2	CASSLVEELFF
TRBV20-1	TRBJ1-2	CSARLTGQYGYTF
TRBV30	TRBJ2-3	CAWSRGGSTDTQYF
TRBV9	TRBJ1-2	CASSVGTDGYTF